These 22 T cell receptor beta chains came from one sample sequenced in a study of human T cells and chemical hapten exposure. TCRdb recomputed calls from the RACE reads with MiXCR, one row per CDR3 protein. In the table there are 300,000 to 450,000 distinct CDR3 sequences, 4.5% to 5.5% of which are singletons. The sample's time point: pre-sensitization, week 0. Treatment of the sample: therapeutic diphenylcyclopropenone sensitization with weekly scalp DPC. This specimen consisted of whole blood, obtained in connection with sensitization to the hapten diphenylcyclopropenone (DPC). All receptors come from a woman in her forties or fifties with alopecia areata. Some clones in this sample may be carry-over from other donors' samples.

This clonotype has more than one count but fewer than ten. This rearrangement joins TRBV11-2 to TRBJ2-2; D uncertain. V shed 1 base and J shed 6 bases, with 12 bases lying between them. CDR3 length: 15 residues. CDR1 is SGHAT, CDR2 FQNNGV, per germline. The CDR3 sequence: CASSLVEPPAGELFF. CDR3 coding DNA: TGTGCCAGCAGCTTAGTAGAACCGCCCGCCGGGGAGCTGTTTTTT.

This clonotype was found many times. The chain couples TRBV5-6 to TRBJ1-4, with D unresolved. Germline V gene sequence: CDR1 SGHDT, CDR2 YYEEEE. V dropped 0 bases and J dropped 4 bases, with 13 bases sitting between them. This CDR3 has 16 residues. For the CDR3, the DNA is TGTGCCAGCAGCTTGGGTCCCACTACTAATAATGAAAAACTGTTTTTT. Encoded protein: CASSLGPTTNNEKLFF.

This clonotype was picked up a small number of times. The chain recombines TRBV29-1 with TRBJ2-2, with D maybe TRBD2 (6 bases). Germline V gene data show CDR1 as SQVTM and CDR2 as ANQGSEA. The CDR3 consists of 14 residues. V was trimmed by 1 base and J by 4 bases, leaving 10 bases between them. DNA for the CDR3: TGCAGCGTTGAAGGGGGAGGACGCACCGGGGAGCTGTTTTTT. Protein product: CSVEGGGRTGELFF.

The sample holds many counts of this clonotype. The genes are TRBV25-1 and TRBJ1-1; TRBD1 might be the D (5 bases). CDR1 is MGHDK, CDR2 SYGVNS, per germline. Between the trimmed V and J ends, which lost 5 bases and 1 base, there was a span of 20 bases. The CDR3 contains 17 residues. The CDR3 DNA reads TGTGCCAGCAGTCAGCTGGGACCGGGACTCCCGAACACTGAAGCTTTCTTT. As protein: CASSQLGPGLPNTEAFF.

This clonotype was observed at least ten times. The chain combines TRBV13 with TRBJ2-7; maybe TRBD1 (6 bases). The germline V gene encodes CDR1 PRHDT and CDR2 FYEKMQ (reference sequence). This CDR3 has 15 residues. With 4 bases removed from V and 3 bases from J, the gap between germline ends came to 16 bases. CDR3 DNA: TGTGCCAGCAGCTCGCCGGGACACGGTAGCTACGAGCAGTACTTC. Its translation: CASSSPGHGSYEQYF.

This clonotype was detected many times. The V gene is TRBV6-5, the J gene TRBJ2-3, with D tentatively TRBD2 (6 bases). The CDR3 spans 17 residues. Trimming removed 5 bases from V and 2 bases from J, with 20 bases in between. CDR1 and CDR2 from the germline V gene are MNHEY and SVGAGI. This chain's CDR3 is CASSRSGGFGDTDTQYF. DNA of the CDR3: TGTGCCAGCAGTCGTAGCGGTGGGTTTGGCGACACAGATACGCAGTATTTT.

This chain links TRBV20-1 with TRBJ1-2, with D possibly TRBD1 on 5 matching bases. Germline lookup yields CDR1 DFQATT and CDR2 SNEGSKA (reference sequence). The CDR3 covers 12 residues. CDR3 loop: CSSGATWYGYTF. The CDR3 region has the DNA TGCTCTTCCGGGGCTACCTGGTATGGCTACACCTTC.

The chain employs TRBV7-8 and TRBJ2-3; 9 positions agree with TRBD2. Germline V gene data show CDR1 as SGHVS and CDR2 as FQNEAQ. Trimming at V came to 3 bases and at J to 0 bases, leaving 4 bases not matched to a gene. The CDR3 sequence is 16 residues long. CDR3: CASSFRAGGSTDTQYF. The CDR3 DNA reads TGTGCCAGCAGCTTCAGAGCGGGGGGTAGCACAGATACGCAGTATTTT.

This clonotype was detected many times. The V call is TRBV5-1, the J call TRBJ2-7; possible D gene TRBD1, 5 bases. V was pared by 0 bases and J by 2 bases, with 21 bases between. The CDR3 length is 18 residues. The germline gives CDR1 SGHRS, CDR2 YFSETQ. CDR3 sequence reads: CASSLDPRLAGMAYEQYF. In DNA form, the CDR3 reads TGCGCCAGCAGCTTGGATCCCCGCCTGGCAGGGATGGCCTACGAGCAGTACTTC.

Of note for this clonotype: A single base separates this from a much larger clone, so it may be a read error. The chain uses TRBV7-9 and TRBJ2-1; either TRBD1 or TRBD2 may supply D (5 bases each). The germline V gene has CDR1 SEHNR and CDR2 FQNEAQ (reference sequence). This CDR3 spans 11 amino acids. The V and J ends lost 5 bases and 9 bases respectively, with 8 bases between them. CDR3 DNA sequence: TGTGCCAGCAGCCAAGGGACTGAGCAGTTCTTC. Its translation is CASSQGTEQFF.

The CDR3 nucleotides are TGCAGTGCTAGGGTCCTCACTAGCGGAATCACAGATACGCAGTATTTT. This translates into CSARVLTSGITDTQYF. The rearrangement links TRBV20-1 to TRBJ2-3; 8 bases fit TRBD2. V was clipped by 3 bases and J by 2 bases; unmatched bases: 10. Germline assignment: CDR1 DFQATT and CDR2 SNEGSKA (reference sequence). CDR3 length: 16 amino acids.

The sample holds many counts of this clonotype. The CDR3 reads CASRGTGRDRYNEQFF. In DNA, the CDR3 is TGTGCCAGCAGGGGGACCGGGAGGGATCGGTACAATGAGCAGTTCTTC. The V call is TRBV9, the J call TRBJ2-1, with 8 bases fitting TRBD2. Trimming took 5 bases from V and 4 from J; bases not matched to a gene: 11. The CDR3 runs 16 residues. Germline CDR1 SGDLS, CDR2 YYNGEE.

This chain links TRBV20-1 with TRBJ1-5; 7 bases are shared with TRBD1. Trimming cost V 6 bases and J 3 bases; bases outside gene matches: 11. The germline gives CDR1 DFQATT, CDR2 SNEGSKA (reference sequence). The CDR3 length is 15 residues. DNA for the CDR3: TGCAGTGCCACCCACCCGACAGGGATCAATCAGCCCCAGCATTTT. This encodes CSATHPTGINQPQHF.

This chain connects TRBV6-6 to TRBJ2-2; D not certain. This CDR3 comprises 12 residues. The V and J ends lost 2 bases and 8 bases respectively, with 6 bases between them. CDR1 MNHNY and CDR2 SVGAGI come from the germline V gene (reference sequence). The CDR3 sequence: CASSYGVGELFF. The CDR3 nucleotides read TGTGCCAGCAGTTACGGCGTAGGGGAGCTGTTTTTT.

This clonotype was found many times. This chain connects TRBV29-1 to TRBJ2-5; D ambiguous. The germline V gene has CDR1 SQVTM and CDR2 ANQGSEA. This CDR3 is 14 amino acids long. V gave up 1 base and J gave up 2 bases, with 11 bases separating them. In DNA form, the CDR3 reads TGCAGCGTTGAAGTGGCAGGTCTTCAAGAGACCCAGTACTTC. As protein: CSVEVAGLQETQYF.

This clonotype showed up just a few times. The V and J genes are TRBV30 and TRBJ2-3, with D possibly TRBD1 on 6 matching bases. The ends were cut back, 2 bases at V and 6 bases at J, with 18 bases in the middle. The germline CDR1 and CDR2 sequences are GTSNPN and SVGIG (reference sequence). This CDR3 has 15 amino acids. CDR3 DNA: TGTGCCTGGAGTCCGCCTCAGGGACAATGGGATACGCAGTATTTT. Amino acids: CAWSPPQGQWDTQYF.

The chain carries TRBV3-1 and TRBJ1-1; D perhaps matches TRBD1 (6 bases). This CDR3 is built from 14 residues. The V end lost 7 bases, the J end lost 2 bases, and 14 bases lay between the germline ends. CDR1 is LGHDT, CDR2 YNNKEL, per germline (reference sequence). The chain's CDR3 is CASTRTAGNTEAFF. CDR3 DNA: TGTGCCAGCACCCGGACAGCGGGAAACACTGAAGCTTTCTTT.

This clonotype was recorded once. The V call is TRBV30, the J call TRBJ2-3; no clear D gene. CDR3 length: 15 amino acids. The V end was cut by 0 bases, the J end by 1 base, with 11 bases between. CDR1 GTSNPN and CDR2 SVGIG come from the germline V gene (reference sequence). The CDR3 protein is CAWSVKAAGTDTQYF. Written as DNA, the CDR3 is TGTGCCTGGAGTGTAAAGGCGGCCGGCACAGATACGCAGTATTTT. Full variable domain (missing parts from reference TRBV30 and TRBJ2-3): SQTIHQWPATLVQPVGSPLSLECTVEGTSNPNLYWYRQAAGRGLQLLFYSVGIGQISSEVPQNLSASRPQDRQFILSSKKLLLSDSGFYLCAWSVKAAGTDTQYFGPGTRLTVL.

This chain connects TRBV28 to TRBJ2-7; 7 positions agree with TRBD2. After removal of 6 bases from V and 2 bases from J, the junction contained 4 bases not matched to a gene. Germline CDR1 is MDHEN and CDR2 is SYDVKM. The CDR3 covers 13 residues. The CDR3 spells CASRGTTAYEQYF. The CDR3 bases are TGTGCCAGCAGGGGGACTACCGCCTACGAGCAGTACTTC. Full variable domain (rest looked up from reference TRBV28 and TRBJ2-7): DVKVTQSSRYLVKRTGEKVFLECVQDMDHENMFWYRQDPGLGLRLIYFSYDVKMKEKGDIPEGYSVSREKKERFSLILESASTNQTSMYLCASRGTTAYEQYFGPGTRLTVT.

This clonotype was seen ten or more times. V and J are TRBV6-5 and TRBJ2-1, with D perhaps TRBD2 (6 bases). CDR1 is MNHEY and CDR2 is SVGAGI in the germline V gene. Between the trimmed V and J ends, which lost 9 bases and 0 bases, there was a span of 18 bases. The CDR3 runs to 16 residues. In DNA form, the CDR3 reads TGTGCCAGTTCTAGCGATGCGGTAAGCTCCTACAATGAGCAGTTCTTC. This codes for CASSSDAVSSYNEQFF.

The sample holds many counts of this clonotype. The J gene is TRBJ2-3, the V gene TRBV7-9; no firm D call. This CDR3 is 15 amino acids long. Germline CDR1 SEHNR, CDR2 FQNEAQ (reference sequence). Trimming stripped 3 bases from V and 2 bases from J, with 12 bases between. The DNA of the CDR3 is TGTGCCAGCAGCTTCGACTTAGCCTCCACAGATACGCAGTATTTT. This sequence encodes CASSFDLASTDTQYF.

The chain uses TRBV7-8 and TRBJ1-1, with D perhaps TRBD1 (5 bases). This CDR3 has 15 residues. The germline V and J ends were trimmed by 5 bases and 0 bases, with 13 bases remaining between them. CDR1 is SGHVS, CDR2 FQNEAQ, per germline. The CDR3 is CASSREGRMNTEAFF. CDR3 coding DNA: TGTGCCAGCAGCCGAGAGGGGCGGATGAACACTGAAGCTTTCTTT.